These T cell receptor beta chains were read from a single sample in a study of identical twins. TCRdb reanalysed the 5' RACE reads using MiXCR and keeps one entry per CDR3 protein. This repertoire shows hundreds of thousands of distinct CDR3 sequences, around 8.8% found once; its top ten account for 2.1%. The data were also submitted as part of a second study, on yellow fever vaccine responses in identical twins.

Sequencing was carried out using memory (CD45RO+) T cells sorted from blood. These receptors were collected from a woman under 30 in good health. The conserved cysteine and the conserved F or W are not part of the CDR3 here.

v_gene	j_gene	len	CDR3aa
TRBV20-1	TRBJ1-1	14	SAAYRDRGMNTEAF
TRBV14	TRBJ1-1	11	ASSHRQNPEAF
TRBV5-1	TRBJ2-5	16	ASRRGDPAGLYGETQY
TRBV7-8	TRBJ2-2	16	ASSLGTPSGPYTGELF
TRBV5-5	TRBJ1-4	12	ASSGYRDAEKLF
TRBV18	TRBJ1-1	12	ASSPSGTPGEAF
TRBV21-1	TRBJ2-5	12	ARGGVPVQETQY
TRBV20-1	TRBJ2-3	15	CAILEAGVVGRDTQY
TRBV20-1	TRBJ2-1	14	SASPHGSGRDNEQF
TRBV20-1	TRBJ1-1	8	SASNTEAF
TRBV27	TRBJ2-7	14	ASSWRWTGRAGEQY
TRBV3-1	TRBJ2-2	17	ASSQGRTGGMMGPGELF
TRBV6-1	TRBJ1-4	11	ASKDLSSEKLF
TRBV6-1	TRBJ2-2	12	ASLTGDMSGELF
TRBV20-1	TRBJ2-1	9	SVSKAGEQF
TRBV18	TRBJ2-2	11	ASSPRGTGELF
TRBV9	TRBJ2-3	13	ASKESGLRTDTQY
TRBV2	TRBJ1-6	9	ASSEWVALH
TRBV5-1	TRBJ2-3	12	ASRLAGAADTQY
TRBV12-3/TRBV12-4	TRBJ2-2	13	ASRHQTENTGELF
TRBV9	TRBJ2-2	11	ASSPTGAGELF
TRBV12-3/TRBV12-4	TRBJ1-3	14	ASSDGQLTFGNTIY
TRBV25-1	TRBJ2-2	13	ASSEAGQPTGELF
TRBV12-3/TRBV12-4	TRBJ2-3	10	ASSFGPDTQY
TRBV7-9	TRBJ2-5	12	ASSPGQGLAQEY
TRBV13	TRBJ2-7	13	ASSQGLANHYERY
TRBV24-1	TRBJ2-1	9	ATSDFIEQF
TRBV28	TRBJ2-4	16	ASSSAGTSGGAKNIQY
TRBV3-1	TRBJ2-7	13	ASSTTSGRFWEQY
TRBV25-1	TRBJ2-7	12	ASSRGLAESEQY
TRBV4-1	TRBJ2-1	15	ASSQEWRTSGSNEQF
TRBV20-1	TRBJ2-3	14	SARDSGRTSTDTQY
TRBV20-1	TRBJ1-1	12	SAKSTGGDTEAF
TRBV7-3	TRBJ2-1	12	ASSLMGLGDEQF
TRBV3-1	TRBJ2-1	12	ASSQGLGYNEQF